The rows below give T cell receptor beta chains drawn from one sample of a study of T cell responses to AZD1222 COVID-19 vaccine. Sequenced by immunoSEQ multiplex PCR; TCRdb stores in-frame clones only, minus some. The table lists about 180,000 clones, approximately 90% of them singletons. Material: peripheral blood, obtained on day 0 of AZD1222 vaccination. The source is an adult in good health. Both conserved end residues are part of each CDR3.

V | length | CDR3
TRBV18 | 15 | CASSSQSPYNSPLHF
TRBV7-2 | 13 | CASSFGTGYEQYF
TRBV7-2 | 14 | CASSLGGGGYGYTF
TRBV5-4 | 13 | CASSPDPGQAQYF
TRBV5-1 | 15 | CASRDGTAYNSPLHF
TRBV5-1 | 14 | CASSLGEGDSPLHF
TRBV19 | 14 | CASSDGGSSETQYF
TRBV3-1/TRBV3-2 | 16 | CASSQDLGLAGDEQYF
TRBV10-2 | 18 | CASSDASGGLAVYNEQFF
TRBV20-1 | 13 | CSASSVPNTEAFF
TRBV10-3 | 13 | CAISDFKSTEAFF
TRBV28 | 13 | CASSFEGAAEAFF
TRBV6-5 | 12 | CASSTEGGEQFF
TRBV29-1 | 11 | CGLLTGVEQFF
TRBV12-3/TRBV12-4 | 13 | CASTGPMNTEAFF
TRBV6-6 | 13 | CASSRPGASPLHF
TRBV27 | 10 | CASGGVEQYF
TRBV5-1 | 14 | CASSLVIGSDEQYF
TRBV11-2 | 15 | CASSLDPIPVYEQYF
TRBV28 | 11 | CASSFLREAFF
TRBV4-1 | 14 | CASSQPLVSGELFF
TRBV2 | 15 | CASRAPGTGGYEQYF
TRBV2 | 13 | CASRRDSDYGYTF
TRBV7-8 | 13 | CASSRGLYNEQFF
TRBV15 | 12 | CATSRDLIEQYF